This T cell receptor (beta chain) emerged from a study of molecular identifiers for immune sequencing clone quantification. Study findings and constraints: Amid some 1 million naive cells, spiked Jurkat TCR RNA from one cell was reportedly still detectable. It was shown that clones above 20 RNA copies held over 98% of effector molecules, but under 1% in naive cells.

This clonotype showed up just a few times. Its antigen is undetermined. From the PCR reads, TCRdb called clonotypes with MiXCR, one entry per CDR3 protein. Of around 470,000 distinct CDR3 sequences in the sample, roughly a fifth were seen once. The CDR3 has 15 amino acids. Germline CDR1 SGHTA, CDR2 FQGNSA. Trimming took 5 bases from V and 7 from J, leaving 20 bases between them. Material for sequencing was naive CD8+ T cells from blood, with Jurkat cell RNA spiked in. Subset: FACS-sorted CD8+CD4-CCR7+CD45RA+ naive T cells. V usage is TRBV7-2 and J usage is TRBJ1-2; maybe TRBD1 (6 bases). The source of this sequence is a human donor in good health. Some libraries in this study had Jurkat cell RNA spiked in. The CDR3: CASSPSTRGIGGYTF. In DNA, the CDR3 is TGTGCCAGCAGCCCAAGCACGAGGGGGATAGGTGGCTACACCTTC.